These 5 T cell receptor beta chains were sequenced from one sample in a study of vaccination and CD4 T cells after COVID-19. Sample treatment: roughly ten-day PBMC culture with coronavirus spike peptide pools or control peptides (ViraFEST assay). The antigens of these receptors remain unknown. Cultured CD4+ T-cell DNA underwent Oncomine TCR Beta short-read sequencing. Via MiXCR, TCRdb re-called the PCR reads, giving one row per CDR3 protein. The sample has around 5,500 distinct CDR3 sequences, 25% to 30% seen once. This sample comprised CD4+ T cells from blood, cultured in vitro, obtained after SARS-CoV-2 vaccination. The receptors stem from a human donor who had recovered from COVID-19.

The chain joins TRBV28 to TRBJ2-7; perhaps D is TRBD1 or TRBD2 (6 bases each). The CDR3 contains 15 residues. Germline V lookup: CDR1 MDHEN, CDR2 SYDVKM. Trimming removed 2 bases at V and 2 bases at J, with 13 bases between. In DNA form, the CDR3 reads TGTGCCAGCAGTTTAGGAGTGGGGGGCACCTACGAGCAGTACTTC. It translates to CASSLGVGGTYEQYF.

The rearrangement links TRBV20-1 to TRBJ2-1, with TRBD1 identical over 7 bases. Germline loops: CDR1 DFQATT, CDR2 SNEGSKA (reference sequence). The CDR3 is made up of 16 amino acids. V lost 1 base to trimming and J lost 0 bases; unmatched junction nucleotides: 6. The CDR3, as DNA: TGCAGTGCTAGAGCGAGGGGGCTAAGCTCCTACAATGAGCAGTTCTTC. Amino acids: CSARARGLSSYNEQFF.

This clonotype was seen more than once but under ten times. The chain has TRBV10-3 and TRBJ2-7; 13 bases match TRBD2. The CDR3 has 14 residues. Germline V gene data show CDR1 as ENHRY and CDR2 as SYGVKD. V shed 4 bases and J 5 bases; nucleotides not matched to a gene: 2. CDR3 nucleotide sequence: TGTGCCATCAGTGGCGGACTAGCGGGAGACGAGCAGTACTTC. Protein: CAISGGLAGDEQYF.

This clonotype has more than one count but fewer than ten. This rearrangement joins TRBV28 to TRBJ1-2; a weak D match, TRBD1 (5 bases). Germline loops: CDR1 MDHEN, CDR2 SYDVKM. V was shortened by 3 bases and J by 7 bases, with 15 bases between the two germline ends. The CDR3 length is 14 residues. The CDR3 loop is CASSFNRLISGYTF. The CDR3 nucleotides read TGTGCCAGCAGTTTTAACAGGTTGATATCTGGCTACACCTTC.

V is TRBV28 and J is TRBJ2-7; TRBD2 aligns across 8 bases. CDR1 is MDHEN and CDR2 is SYDVKM in the germline V gene. The V segment lost 4 bases and the J segment 4 bases; nucleotides outside the gene matches: 12. The CDR3 sequence is 16 residues long. The CDR3 loop is CASSSAGSGSRYEQYF. The DNA of the CDR3 is TGTGCCAGCAGTTCCGCAGGGAGCGGGAGTAGGTACGAGCAGTACTTC.